This entry lists 10 T cell receptor beta chains sequenced from one sample in a study of regulatory T cells in long-lasting Graves disease. Time point reported: persistent/refractory GD, antithyroid drugs over 5 years with positive TRAb. From RNA extracted from PBMCs, the TCR library was made. Both iRepertoire HTBI primers and Arm-PCR of CDR3 regions were used to build the TCR beta libraries. TCRdb reprocessed the multiplex PCR reads via MiXCR and lists one record per CDR3 protein. The data show some 330,000 distinct CDR3 sequences, more than 20% seen once. The starting material was peripheral blood mononuclear cells (PBMCs), obtained when the disease was refractory, from a patient treated with antithyroid drugs. The receptors originated from a woman between 40 and 50 years old with Graves disease.

The chain is built from TRBV30 and TRBJ2-7; D unclear. The germline gives CDR1 GTSNPN, CDR2 SVGIG (reference sequence). Trimming took off 0 bases at V and 5 bases at J, with 14 bases between the two ends. The CDR3 spans 14 residues. The CDR3 region is CAWSVSIWAHEQYF. The CDR3 DNA sequence: TGTGCCTGGAGTGTCTCTATCTGGGCCCACGAGCAGTACTTC.

This clonotype was recorded at least ten times. The chain couples TRBV28 to TRBJ2-5; D is possibly TRBD1 (5 bases). V was pared by 2 bases and J by 9 bases, with 13 bases between. The germline CDR1 and CDR2 sequences are MDHEN and SYDVKM. The CDR3 totals 13 residues. CDR3 nucleotides: TGTGCCAGCAGTTTACGACAGCTCCCCGCCCAGTACTTC. It specifies CASSLRQLPAQYF.

This clonotype has ten or more counts. V is TRBV5-1 and J is TRBJ2-7; D remains ambiguous. Germline V gene data show CDR1 as SGHRS and CDR2 as YFSETQ. The V and J ends lost 1 base and 3 bases respectively, with 14 bases between them. This CDR3 is built from 15 residues. In DNA form, the CDR3 reads TGCGCCAGCAGCTTGCCTTCCCGCAGCATCTACGAGCAGTACTTC. This sequence encodes CASSLPSRSIYEQYF.

Regarding this clonotype: A read error is possible here, since a much larger clone lies one base away. The V call is TRBV6-9, the J call TRBJ2-5, with a weak D call TRBD2 (5 bases). This CDR3 has 15 amino acids. CDR1 is MNHGY and CDR2 is SVAAGI in the germline V gene. This chain's CDR3 is CANSLGREYQETQYF. The CDR3 region has the DNA TGTGCCAACAGTTTAGGAAGGGAGTACCAAGAGACCCAGTACTTC.

This clonotype was seen repeatedly, ten times or more. The V call is TRBV28, the J call TRBJ2-7; the D call may be TRBD1 or TRBD2 (5 bases each). Deletions cut 7 bases from V and 0 bases from J, with 16 bases between. The CDR3 has 15 amino acids. Germline lookup yields CDR1 MDHEN and CDR2 SYDVKM. CDR3 coding DNA: TGTGCCAGCAAGACCTCTGGGACGGGCTCCTACGAGCAGTACTTC. Its protein product is CASKTSGTGSYEQYF.

This clonotype was seen repeatedly, ten times or more. The chain uses TRBV3-1 and TRBJ2-6; D call uncertain. Germline V gives CDR1 LGHDT, CDR2 YNNKEL (reference sequence). The V and J ends lost 1 base and 2 bases respectively, with 0 bases between them. The CDR3 length is 13 residues. The CDR3 region is CASSQAGANVLTF. CDR3 sequence (DNA): TGTGCCAGCAGCCAAGCTGGGGCCAACGTCCTGACTTTC.

This sequence joins TRBV9 and TRBJ2-5; 8 nucleotides match TRBD1. Germline V gene lookup returns CDR1 SGDLS and CDR2 YYNGEE. The CDR3 runs 16 residues. Trimming cost V 3 bases and J 6 bases; bases outside gene matches: 13. DNA for the CDR3: TGTGCCAGCAGCGGCGGGAAGGACAGGGAAGTTAAGACCCAGTACTTC. It translates to CASSGGKDREVKTQYF.

There are many counts of this clonotype. V usage is TRBV6-1 and J usage is TRBJ2-7, with 7 bases identical to TRBD1. This CDR3 is 15 amino acids long. From germline, CDR1 is MNHNS and CDR2 SASEGT. With V trimmed by 7 bases and J by 4 bases, 13 bases remained unmatched. The CDR3 region is CASTLETGTLYEQYF. The CDR3 DNA sequence: TGTGCCAGCACCTTAGAGACAGGGACCCTGTACGAGCAGTACTTC.

This clonotype was picked up many times. The chain couples TRBV28 to TRBJ2-2, with 11 bases lining up with TRBD1. This CDR3 contains 16 residues. Germline V gene sequence: CDR1 MDHEN, CDR2 SYDVKM. The V gene end was trimmed by 5 bases and the J gene end by 6 bases; junction bases not matched to a gene: 8. The CDR3 sequence: CASSPGTGGNAGELFF. CDR3 nucleotide sequence: TGTGCCAGCAGTCCAGGGACAGGGGGTAATGCCGGGGAGCTGTTTTTT.

This clonotype has ten or more counts. The chain joins TRBV28 to TRBJ1-5, with D unclear. This CDR3 comprises 15 residues. V lost 2 bases and J lost 0, with 8 bases in between. Per germline, CDR1 MDHEN and CDR2 SYDVKM. CDR3 nucleotide sequence: TGTGCCAGCAGTTTAGAATATTATAGCAATCAGCCCCAGCATTTT. Its protein product is CASSLEYYSNQPQHF.